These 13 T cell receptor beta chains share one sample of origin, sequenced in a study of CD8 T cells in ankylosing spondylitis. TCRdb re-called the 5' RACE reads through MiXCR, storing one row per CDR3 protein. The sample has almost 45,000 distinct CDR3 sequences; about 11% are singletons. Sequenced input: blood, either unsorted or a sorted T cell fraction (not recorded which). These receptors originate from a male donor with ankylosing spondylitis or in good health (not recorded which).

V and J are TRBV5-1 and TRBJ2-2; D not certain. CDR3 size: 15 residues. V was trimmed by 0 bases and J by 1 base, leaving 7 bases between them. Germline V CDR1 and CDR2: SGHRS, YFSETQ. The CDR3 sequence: CASSLERVNTGELFF. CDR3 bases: TGCGCCAGCAGCTTGGAACGGGTGAACACCGGGGAGCTGTTTTTT.

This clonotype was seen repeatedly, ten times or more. The CDR3: CASSRGRGAFF. The CDR3 DNA is TGTGCCAGCAGCCGGGGCCGGGGTGCTTTCTTT. This rearrangement joins TRBV3-1 to TRBJ1-1; a weak D match, TRBD1 (5 bases). The V gene's germline CDR1 is LGHDT and CDR2 YNNKEL (reference sequence). CDR3 length: 11 amino acids. The V end lost 4 bases, the J end lost 11 bases, and 11 bases lay between the germline ends.

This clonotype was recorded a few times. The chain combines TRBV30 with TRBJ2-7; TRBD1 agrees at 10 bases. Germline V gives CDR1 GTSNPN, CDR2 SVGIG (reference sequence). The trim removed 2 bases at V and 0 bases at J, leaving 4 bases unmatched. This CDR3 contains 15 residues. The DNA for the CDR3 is TGTGCCTGGAGTCCCCGGACAGGGGGCTCCTACGAGCAGTACTTC. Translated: CAWSPRTGGSYEQYF.

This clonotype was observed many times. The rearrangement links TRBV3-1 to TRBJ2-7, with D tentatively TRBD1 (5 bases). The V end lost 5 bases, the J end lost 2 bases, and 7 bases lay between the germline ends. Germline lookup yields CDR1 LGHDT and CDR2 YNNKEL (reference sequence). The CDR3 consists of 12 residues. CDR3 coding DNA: TGTGCCAGCAGCGGACAAGCCTACGAGCAGTACTTC. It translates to CASSGQAYEQYF.

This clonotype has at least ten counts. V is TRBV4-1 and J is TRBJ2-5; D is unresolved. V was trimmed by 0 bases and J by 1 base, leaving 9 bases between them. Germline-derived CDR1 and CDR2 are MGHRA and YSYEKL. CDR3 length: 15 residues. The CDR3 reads CASSQETRFQETQYF. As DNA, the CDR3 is TGCGCCAGCAGCCAAGAGACCCGGTTCCAAGAGACCCAGTACTTC.

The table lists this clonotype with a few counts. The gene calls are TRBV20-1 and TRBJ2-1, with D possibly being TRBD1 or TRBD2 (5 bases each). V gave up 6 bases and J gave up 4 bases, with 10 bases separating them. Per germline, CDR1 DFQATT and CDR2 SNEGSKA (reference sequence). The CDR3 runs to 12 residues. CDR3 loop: CSAPRGYNEQFF. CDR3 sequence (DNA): TGCAGTGCGCCGAGGGGATACAATGAGCAGTTCTTC.

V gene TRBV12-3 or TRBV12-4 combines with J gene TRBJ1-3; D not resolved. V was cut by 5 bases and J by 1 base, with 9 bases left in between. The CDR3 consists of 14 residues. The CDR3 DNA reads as TGTGCCAGCAGTCCCAGTGTGTCTGGAAACACCATATATTTT. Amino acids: CASSPSVSGNTIYF.

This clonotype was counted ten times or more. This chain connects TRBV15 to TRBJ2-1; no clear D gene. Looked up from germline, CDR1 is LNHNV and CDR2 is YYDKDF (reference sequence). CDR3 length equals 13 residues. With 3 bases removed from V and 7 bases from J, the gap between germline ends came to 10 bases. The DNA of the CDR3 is TGTGCCACCAGCAGTCCGACGTGGAATGAGCAGTTCTTC. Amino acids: CATSSPTWNEQFF.

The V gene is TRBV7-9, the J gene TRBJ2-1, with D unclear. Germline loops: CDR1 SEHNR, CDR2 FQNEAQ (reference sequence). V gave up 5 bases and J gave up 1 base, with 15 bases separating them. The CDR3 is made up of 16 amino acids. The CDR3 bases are TGTGCCAGCAGCCCTGTTAACACCGAATCCTACAATGAGCAGTTCTTC. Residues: CASSPVNTESYNEQFF.

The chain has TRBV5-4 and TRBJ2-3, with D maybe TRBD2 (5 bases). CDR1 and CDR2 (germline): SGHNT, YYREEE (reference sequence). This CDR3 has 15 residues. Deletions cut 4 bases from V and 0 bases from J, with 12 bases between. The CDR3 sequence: CASSLDFSSTDTQYF. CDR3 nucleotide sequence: TGTGCCAGCAGCCTGGACTTTTCAAGCACAGATACGCAGTATTTT.

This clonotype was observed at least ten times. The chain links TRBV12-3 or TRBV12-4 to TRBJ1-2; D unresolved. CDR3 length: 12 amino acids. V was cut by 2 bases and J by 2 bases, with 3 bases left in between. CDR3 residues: CASSLMNYGYTF. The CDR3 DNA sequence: TGTGCCAGCAGTTTAATGAACTATGGCTACACCTTC.

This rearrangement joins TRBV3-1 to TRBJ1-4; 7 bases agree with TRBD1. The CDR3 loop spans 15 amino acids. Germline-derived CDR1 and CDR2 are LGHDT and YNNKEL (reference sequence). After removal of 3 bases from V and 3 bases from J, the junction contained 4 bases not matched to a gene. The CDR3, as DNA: TGTGCCAGCAGCCAGCCGGGACAGCCTAATGAAAAACTGTTTTTT. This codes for CASSQPGQPNEKLFF.

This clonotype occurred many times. CDR3 loop: CASSLEGNTGELFF. In nucleotides, the CDR3 is TGTGCCAGCAGCTTAGAGGGGAACACCGGGGAGCTGTTTTTT. V and J are TRBV11-2 and TRBJ2-2; no firm D call. Germline CDR1 SGHAT, CDR2 FQNNGV. Trimming pared 0 bases from V and 1 base from J, leaving 3 bases between. This CDR3 is 14 amino acids long.